This T cell receptor (beta chain) originates from a study of human T cells and chemical hapten exposure. CDR1 MDHEN and CDR2 SYDVKM come from the germline V gene. CDR3 length: 17 amino acids. V lost 6 bases and J lost 2, with 22 bases in between. MiXCR, applied by TCRdb to the 5' RACE reads, yields one record per CDR3 protein. The repertoire holds 120,000 to 150,000 distinct CDR3 sequences, with around 4.4% as singletons. The authors' total RNA extraction used unfractionated whole blood. The rearrangement links TRBV28 to TRBJ1-1, with a tentative D call TRBD1 (6 bases). This receptor was identified in a female donor in good health. CDR3 protein: CASRGGGQIPPNTEAFF. The DNA for the CDR3 is TGTGCCAGCAGGGGCGGCGGACAGATACCACCAAACACTGAAGCTTTCTTT.